These 16 T cell receptor beta chains share one sample of origin, sequenced in a study of T cells after yellow fever vaccination. TCRdb reprocessed the 5' RACE reads with MiXCR, giving one entry per CDR3 protein. The table includes approximately 69,000 distinct CDR3 sequences, approximately 5.9% detected once. The sequences come from CD4+ T cells sorted from PBMCs, collected around 16 days after the first yellow fever vaccination. Receptors originate from a man aged 18-30 years who received the YFV17D yellow fever vaccine.

This clonotype has ten or more counts. The rearrangement uses TRBV2 and TRBJ1-5; D not certain. The CDR3 runs to 16 residues. The germline V gene encodes CDR1 SNHLY and CDR2 FYNNEI. V was pared by 7 bases and J by 4 bases, with 20 bases between. CDR3 residues: CASMGEGRAGNQPQHF. Here the CDR3 DNA reads TGTGCCAGCATGGGCGAGGGCCGTGCCGGTAATCAGCCCCAGCATTTT.

Ten or more counts support this clonotype. The chain joins TRBV11-2 to TRBJ2-3; TRBD2 agrees at 11 bases. J was trimmed by 5 bases and V by 5 bases; bases with no gene match: 12. CDR3 size: 17 residues. The germline gives CDR1 SGHAT, CDR2 FQNNGV. The DNA of the CDR3 is TGTGCCAGCAGCGAACTAGCGGGGGCCGCCTCTCGAGATACGCAGTATTTT. It specifies CASSELAGAASRDTQYF.

This clonotype has at least ten counts. The chain carries TRBV12-3 or TRBV12-4 and TRBJ2-7, with D perhaps given as TRBD1 or TRBD2 (5 bases each). The CDR3 extends over 13 amino acids. V was pared by 5 bases and J by 4 bases, with 12 bases between. This chain's CDR3 is CASSPPGGYEQYF. CDR3 DNA sequence: TGTGCCAGCAGTCCTCCTGGGGGATACGAGCAGTACTTC.

The sample holds many counts of this clonotype. The genes are TRBV5-1 and TRBJ1-1; D gene uncertain. The CDR3 covers 14 residues. CDR1 and CDR2 (germline): SGHRS, YFSETQ. V lost 0 bases and J lost 2, with 8 bases in between. Here the CDR3 DNA reads TGCGCCAGCAGCTTGGCGCAGAGCAACACTGAAGCTTTCTTT. Amino acids: CASSLAQSNTEAFF.

This clonotype was found many times. The genes are TRBV7-2 and TRBJ2-3; no clear D gene. The CDR3 sequence is 12 residues long. Trimming stripped 1 base from V and 4 bases from J, with 3 bases between. Looked up from germline, CDR1 is SGHTA and CDR2 is FQGNSA. The CDR3 spells CASSLDPDTQYF. CDR3 in DNA: TGTGCCAGCAGCTTAGATCCAGATACGCAGTATTTT.

This clonotype was recorded many times. The gene calls are TRBV5-6 and TRBJ2-7; 8 bases line up with TRBD1. Trimming at V came to 5 bases and at J to 5 bases, leaving 3 bases not matched to a gene. Germline CDR1 reads SGHDT; CDR2 reads YYEEEE. The CDR3 has 12 amino acids. CDR3 in DNA: TGTGCCAGCAGGGCAGGGGGCGACGAGCAGTACGTC. It encodes CASRAGGDEQYV.

This clonotype occurred many times. The genes are TRBV4-1 and TRBJ1-2; 12 nucleotides match TRBD1. In germline, CDR1 is MGHRA, CDR2 YSYEKL. There are 16 residues in the CDR3. The J segment lost 8 bases and the V segment lost 2 bases, leaving 9 bases of the junction unmatched. This CDR3 reads CASSQQGTGGQGGYTF. The CDR3 region has the DNA TGCGCCAGCAGCCAACAAGGGACAGGGGGCCAAGGAGGCTACACCTTC.

A remark on this clonotype: A much bigger clone sits one base away, suggesting this may be a read error. The rearrangement links TRBV5-1 to TRBJ1-1; 8 bases match TRBD1. V shed 4 bases, J shed 12 bases, and the junction held 11 bases outside the gene matches. This CDR3 comprises 13 residues. Germline V lookup: CDR1 SGHRS, CDR2 YFSETQ. The DNA of the CDR3 is TGCGCCAGCAGCGAGGATCAGGGGGCGAGATCTTTCTTT. Its protein product is CASSEDQGARSFF.

The sample holds many counts of this clonotype. J is TRBJ1-2 and V is TRBV18, with 10 bases identical to TRBD1. CDR1 and CDR2 from the germline V gene are KGHSH and LQKENI. V was clipped by 2 bases and J by 4 bases; unmatched bases: 10. The CDR3 is 17 amino acids. CDR3 nucleotide sequence: TGTGCCAGCTCACCAACCGGGACAGGGGAGAGAAGCTATGGCTACACCTTC. It codes for CASSPTGTGERSYGYTF.

Worth noting for this clonotype: A much larger clone lies one base from this, so it may be a read error. The CDR3: CASSPRDGQWNTIYF. In DNA, the CDR3 is TGTGCCAGCAGCCCGAGGGACGGTCAGTGGAACACCATATATTTT. V usage is TRBV7-9 and J usage is TRBJ1-3, with a tentative D call TRBD1 (5 bases). The V and J ends lost 5 bases and 7 bases respectively, with 18 bases between them. Germline V gene sequence: CDR1 SEHNR, CDR2 FQNEAQ (reference sequence). The CDR3 consists of 15 residues.

This clonotype has ten or more counts. The rearrangement uses TRBV12-3 or TRBV12-4 and TRBJ1-5; D gene ambiguous. The germline V and J ends were trimmed by 0 bases and 13 bases, with 10 bases remaining between them. The CDR3 has 12 amino acids. The DNA of the CDR3 is TGTGCCAGCAGTTTAGCCAGACATTCACAGCATTTT. Its protein product is CASSLARHSQHF.

This clonotype was picked up many times. V is TRBV12-3 or TRBV12-4 and J is TRBJ1-2; 7 nucleotides line up with TRBD1. V shed 7 bases, J shed 4 bases, and the junction held 9 bases outside the gene matches. This CDR3 region has 14 residues. The CDR3 here is CASTDPGGIYGYTF. The CDR3 DNA follows: TGTGCCAGCACCGATCCAGGGGGTATCTATGGCTACACCTTC.

This clonotype was counted ten times or more. This chain joins TRBV12-3 or TRBV12-4 and TRBJ2-1, with D possibly TRBD1 on 6 matching bases. There are 13 residues in the CDR3. Trimming took 6 bases from V and 6 from J, leaving 12 bases between them. The CDR3 nucleotides read TGTGCCAGCAGCCCTGGGACAATCAATGAGCAGTTCTTC. It codes for CASSPGTINEQFF.

This clonotype was counted many times. V usage is TRBV7-2 and J usage is TRBJ2-2; 9 positions match TRBD1. The CDR3 extends over 16 amino acids. Germline V CDR1 and CDR2: SGHTA, FQGNSA. The V segment lost 5 bases and the J segment 5 bases; nucleotides outside the gene matches: 9. The CDR3 bases are TGTGCCAGCAGCCGGTCCGGGACAGGGCGTACCGGGGAGCTGTTTTTT. Protein: CASSRSGTGRTGELFF.

This clonotype was found many times. The rearrangement uses TRBV7-2 and TRBJ2-7, with D maybe TRBD1 (5 bases). The CDR3 has 13 amino acids. Trimming took 5 bases from V and 4 from J, leaving 12 bases between them. CDR1 and CDR2 from the germline V gene are SGHTA and FQGNSA. The CDR3, as DNA: TGTGCCAGCAGCCTCCTGACAGATTACGAGCAGTACTTC. The encoded protein is CASSLLTDYEQYF.

This clonotype has at least ten counts. J is TRBJ2-3 and V is TRBV5-1; 7 bases are a match to TRBD1. The J segment lost 4 bases and the V segment lost 0 bases, leaving 2 bases of the junction unmatched. Germline CDR1 is SGHRS and CDR2 is YFSETQ. The CDR3 has 14 amino acids. CDR3 coding DNA: TGCGCCAGCAGCTTGGAGGGGGCCGCAGATACGCAGTATTTT. Its protein is CASSLEGAADTQYF.